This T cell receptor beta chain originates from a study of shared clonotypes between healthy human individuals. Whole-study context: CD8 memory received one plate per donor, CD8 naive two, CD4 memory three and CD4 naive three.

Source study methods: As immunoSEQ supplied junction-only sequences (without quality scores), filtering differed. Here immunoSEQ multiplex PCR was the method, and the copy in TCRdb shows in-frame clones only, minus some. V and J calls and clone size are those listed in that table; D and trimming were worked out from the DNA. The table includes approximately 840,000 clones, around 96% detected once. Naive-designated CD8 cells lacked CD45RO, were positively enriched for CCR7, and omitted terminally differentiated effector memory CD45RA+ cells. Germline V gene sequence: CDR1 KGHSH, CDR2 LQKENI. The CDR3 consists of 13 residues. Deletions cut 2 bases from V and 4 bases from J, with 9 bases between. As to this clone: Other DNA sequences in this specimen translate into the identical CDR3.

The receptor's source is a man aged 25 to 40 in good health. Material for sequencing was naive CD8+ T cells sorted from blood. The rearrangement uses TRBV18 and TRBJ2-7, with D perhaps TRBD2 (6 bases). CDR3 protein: CASSPTGTYEQYF. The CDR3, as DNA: TGTGCCAGCTCACCAACCGGGACTTACGAGCAGTACTTC.